What follows are 13 T cell receptor beta chains derived from one specimen sequenced in a study of beta chain features in type 1 diabetes. Investigators reverse transcribed all isolated RNA, so they sequenced expressed TCRB transcripts. Sequenced by immunoSEQ multiplex PCR; TCRdb stores in-frame clones only, minus some. The sample lists hundreds of thousands of clones; 68% were seen once. The sample was naive CD4+ T cells from blood. All receptors come from a man aged 25 to 45 in good health.

This clone was detected only a few times. This chain joins TRBV2 and TRBJ2-5, with 9 bases identical to TRBD2. Germline V gene lookup returns CDR1 SNHLY and CDR2 FYNNEI. Unmatched junction bases numbered 3, after V lost 7 bases and J lost 3 bases. The CDR3 consists of 13 residues. The CDR3 DNA is TGTGCCAGCATGGCTAGCGGGAAAGAGACCCAGTACTTC. Protein: CASMASGKETQYF.

The chain has TRBV29-1 and TRBJ2-4; the D gene could be TRBD1 or TRBD2 (6 bases each). CDR1 is SQVTM and CDR2 is ANQGSEA in the germline V gene. V was pared by 3 bases and J by 9 bases, with 12 bases between. The CDR3 runs to 12 residues. CDR3 residues: CSVEEGVGIQYF. CDR3 DNA: TGCAGCGTTGAGGAGGGGGTCGGCATTCAGTACTTC.

This clone appeared a few times. The chain recombines TRBV27 with TRBJ2-5; D is undetermined. Trimming removed 3 bases from V and 0 bases from J, with 11 bases in between. Germline values: CDR1 MNHEY, CDR2 SMNVEV (reference sequence). The CDR3 covers 15 residues. The CDR3 DNA reads as TGTGCCAGCAGTTTCCTCGACGGAAACCAAGAGACCCAGTACTTC. Its protein product is CASSFLDGNQETQYF.

The chain couples TRBV30 to TRBJ2-3; D perhaps matches TRBD2 (5 bases). CDR3 length: 16 residues. Germline CDR1 reads GTSNPN; CDR2 reads SVGIG (reference sequence). The V end was cut by 2 bases, the J end by 4 bases, with 19 bases between. CDR3 sequence reads: CAWSSSERRRSDTQYF. CDR3 DNA: TGTGCCTGGAGTTCCTCGGAGCGGAGAAGATCAGATACGCAGTATTTT.

The gene calls are TRBV29-1 and TRBJ2-7; D unresolved. CDR1 is SQVTM and CDR2 is ANQGSEA in the germline V gene. The CDR3 extends over 13 amino acids. The germline V and J ends were trimmed by 6 bases and 4 bases, with 16 bases remaining between them. CDR3 protein: CSVNLQPHYEQYF. CDR3 DNA sequence: TGCAGCGTAAATCTCCAGCCCCATTACGAGCAGTACTTC.

The chain has TRBV5-6 and TRBJ2-1; no reliable D call. V was shortened by 1 base and J by 7 bases, with 9 bases between the two germline ends. The germline CDR1 and CDR2 sequences are SGHDT and YYEEEE. The CDR3 has 13 residues. The CDR3 coding sequence is TGTGCCAGCAGCTTGTTCGTGGGGAATGAGCAGTTCTTC. Residues: CASSLFVGNEQFF.

The genes are TRBV27 and TRBJ2-3, with D possibly matching TRBD1 (5 bases). The V and J ends lost 11 bases and 2 bases respectively, with 14 bases between them. This CDR3 is built from 13 residues. CDR1 is MNHEY and CDR2 is SMNVEV in the germline V gene (reference sequence). The CDR3 bases are TGTGCCGCCGGCTGGGGCCTCACAGATACGCAGTATTTT. Translating it yields CAAGWGLTDTQYF.

This clone was observed a single time. This chain uses TRBV6-5 with TRBJ2-1; the D call may be TRBD1 or TRBD2 (5 bases each). This CDR3 spans 14 amino acids. The germline V gene has CDR1 MNHEY and CDR2 SVGAGI. V lost 4 bases and J 11 bases, leaving 18 bases between the germline ends. The CDR3 DNA is TGTGCCAGCAGTTTTATCGGGACCACTTTTCAGCAGTTCTTC. Translation: CASSFIGTTFQQFF.

This clone has a handful of counts. This chain connects TRBV5-4 to TRBJ2-3; D call uncertain. Trimming pared 0 bases from V and 1 base from J, leaving 3 bases between. CDR1 and CDR2 from the germline V gene are SGHNT and YYREEE (reference sequence). The CDR3 extends over 13 amino acids. The CDR3 loop reads CASSLAGTDTQYF. The CDR3 coding sequence is TGTGCCAGCAGCTTGGCCGGCACAGATACGCAGTATTTT.

The chain employs TRBV14 and TRBJ2-7; no reliable D call. Germline lookup yields CDR1 SGHDN and CDR2 FVKESK. Trimming removed 5 bases from V and 6 bases from J, with 8 bases in between. The CDR3 consists of 11 residues. The chain's CDR3 is CASSGFVEQYF. CDR3 in DNA: TGTGCCAGCAGCGGCTTCGTCGAGCAGTACTTC.

The chain couples TRBV27 to TRBJ2-1; no reliable D call. The CDR3 totals 14 residues. Germline V gives CDR1 MNHEY, CDR2 SMNVEV (reference sequence). V lost 2 bases, J lost 3 bases, and 8 bases lay in between. The CDR3 DNA reads TGTGCCAGCAGTTTAAGGAGAGACTACAATGAGCAGTTCTTC. Translation gives CASSLRRDYNEQFF.

This clone came up a few times. The rearrangement uses TRBV10-3 and TRBJ1-1; tentatively, D is TRBD1 (5 bases). Trimming stripped 1 base from V and 2 bases from J, with 11 bases between. The germline CDR1 and CDR2 sequences are ENHRY and SYGVKD. The CDR3 covers 15 residues. As DNA, the CDR3 is TGTGCCATCAGTGAGTGGGGGGTAGGTAACACTGAAGCTTTCTTT. Translating it yields CAISEWGVGNTEAFF.

The V and J genes are TRBV2 and TRBJ2-7, with 9 bases aligning to TRBD1. This CDR3 has 14 residues. V lost 7 bases to trimming and J lost 2 bases; unmatched junction nucleotides: 6. In germline, CDR1 is SNHLY, CDR2 FYNNEI. The DNA of the CDR3 is TGTGCCAGCATTACCGGGACAGGGACCTACGAGCAGTACTTC. As protein: CASITGTGTYEQYF.